These T cell receptor beta chains were read from a single sample in a study of T cells in Graves' hyperthyroidism and ophthalmopathy. TCRdb fed the multiplex PCR reads into MiXCR, producing one record per CDR3 protein. The sample holds a few hundred thousand distinct CDR3 sequences, 11% to 15% seen once. The source material was blood. The receptor source for this set is a woman between 25 and 40 years old with Graves' hyperthyroidism that later progressed to Graves' ophthalmopathy. CDR3s include the opening cysteine and the closing phenylalanine or tryptophan. The D gene is left open where the match is weak. The listing skips clone size in some rows; elsewhere it reads once, few, many or a size class.

once	TRBV7-3	-	TRBJ1-1	CASNSQGTEAFF	TGTGCCAGCAACTCCCAGGGGACTGAAGCTTTCTTT
-	TRBV30	TRBD2	TRBJ2-1	CAWSAIAGAYNEQFF	TGTGCCTGGAGTGCGATAGCGGGAGCTTACAATGAGCAGTTCTTC
many	TRBV7-9	-	TRBJ1-2	CASSSGQTYGYTF	TGTGCCAGCAGCTCAGGACAGACTTATGGCTACACCTTC
-	TRBV28	TRBD1	TRBJ1-2	CASLSGRTGSYGYTF	TGTGCCAGCCTTAGCGGGAGGACAGGCTCCTATGGCTACACCTTC
many	TRBV7-8	TRBD1	TRBJ1-5	CASSSVGQINQPQHF	TGTGCCAGCAGCTCCGTGGGACAGATTAATCAGCCCCAGCATTTT
many	TRBV9	-	TRBJ1-2	CASSVGTGGYTF	TGTGCCAGCAGCGTGGGCACGGGTGGCTACACCTTC
-	TRBV20-1	TRBD2	TRBJ2-5	CSASWASGKETQYF	TGCAGTGCTAGTTGGGCTAGCGGAAAAGAGACCCAGTACTTC
-	TRBV15	-	TRBJ1-4	CATSLEGKLFF	TGTGCCACCAGTCTGGAGGGGAAACTGTTTTTT
many	TRBV6-1	-	TRBJ1-1	CASSEIQNTEAFF	TGTGCCAGCAGTGAAATACAGAACACTGAAGCTTTCTTT
few	TRBV20-1	TRBD1	TRBJ2-7	CSAREWRQGAFEQYF	TGCAGTGCTAGAGAGTGGCGACAGGGGGCTTTTGAGCAGTACTTC
few	TRBV19	-	TRBJ1-1	CASRPRGIQRMNTEAFF	TGTGCCAGTAGGCCCCGGGGGATTCAGAGGATGAACACTGAAGCTTTCTTT
many	TRBV20-1	-	TRBJ2-5	CSASSQGPPETQYF	TGCAGTGCTAGCAGCCAGGGCCCCCCGGAGACCCAGTACTTC
-	TRBV7-2	-	TRBJ1-1	CASSLERNTGAFF	TGTGCCAGCAGCTTAGAGAGGAACACTGGAGCTTTCTTT
many	TRBV27	TRBD2	TRBJ2-7	CASRPQREGYEQYF	TGTGCCAGCAGACCCCAGCGGGAGGGCTACGAGCAGTACTTC
many	TRBV15	-	TRBJ1-2	CATSTDSDSNYGYTF	TGTGCCACCAGCACCGACTCGGACAGTAACTATGGCTACACCTTC
many	TRBV12-3/TRBV12-4	TRBD1	TRBJ1-4	CASRGTGGVKLFF	TGTGCCAGCAGGGGGACAGGGGGCGTAAAACTGTTTTTT
-	TRBV20-1	-	TRBJ1-5	CSARPQRGTRDQPQHF	TGCAGTGCTAGACCTCAAAGGGGGACACGGGATCAGCCCCAGCATTTT
-	TRBV12-3/TRBV12-4	TRBD2	TRBJ2-7	CASSSISGRSDEQYF	TGTGCCAGCAGTTCTATTAGCGGGAGAAGCGACGAGCAGTACTTC
-	TRBV20-1	TRBD2	TRBJ2-1	CSARTTSGGDNEQFF	TGCAGTGCTAGGACGACTAGCGGGGGCGATAATGAGCAGTTCTTC
-	TRBV7-2	TRBD1	TRBJ2-3	CASSLQAGGRNTQYF	TGTGCCAGCAGCTTACAGGCAGGGGGCCGAAATACGCAGTATTTT
few	TRBV29-1	-	TRBJ2-1	CSVEGLIAAGVYNEQFF	TGCAGCGTTGAGGGGTTAATCGCCGCCGGAGTATACAATGAGCAGTTCTTC
many	TRBV24-1	-	TRBJ2-1	CATSDPDNEQFF	TGTGCCACCAGTGATCCCGACAATGAGCAGTTCTTC
few	TRBV30	-	TRBJ1-5	CAWSEAGNQPQHF	TGTGCCTGGAGTGAGGCCGGCAATCAGCCCCAGCATTTT
few	TRBV7-9	-	TRBJ2-7	CASSTRTGRGEQYF	TGTGCCAGCAGCACCAGGACCGGTAGGGGCGAGCAGTACTTC
-	TRBV19	-	TRBJ2-2	CASSGDSTLNTGELFF	TGTGCCAGTAGTGGGGACTCGACACTCAACACCGGGGAGCTGTTTTTT
few	TRBV12-3/TRBV12-4	-	TRBJ1-4	CASSLEGLKLFF	TGTGCCAGCAGTTTAGAAGGGTTAAAACTGTTTTTT
few	TRBV19	-	TRBJ1-1	CATPRAENTEAFF	TGTGCCACTCCCAGGGCGGAGAACACTGAAGCTTTCTTT
many	TRBV7-9	-	TRBJ1-2	CASSLDDRRRGTGYGYTF	TGTGCCAGCAGCCTAGACGACCGGAGGCGTGGAACCGGCTATGGCTACACCTTC
many	TRBV7-2	-	TRBJ2-1	CASSSPAGSSYNEQFF	TGTGCCAGCAGCTCTCCCGCAGGGAGCTCCTACAATGAGCAGTTCTTC
few	TRBV18	TRBD1	TRBJ1-2	CASSPSDRETGYTF	TGTGCCAGCTCACCATCGGACAGGGAGACTGGCTACACCTTC
many	TRBV2	TRBD1	TRBJ1-5	CASKGGRNQPQHF	TGTGCCAGCAAAGGGGGCCGCAATCAGCCCCAGCATTTT
few	TRBV12-3/TRBV12-4	TRBD2	TRBJ2-3	CASSHSTSGGDTQYF	TGTGCCAGCAGTCACTCTACTAGCGGGGGGGATACGCAGTATTTT
many	TRBV2	-	TRBJ1-2	CASLGARGRYGYTF	TGTGCCAGTCTGGGGGCCAGGGGTCGCTATGGCTACACCTTC
-	TRBV10-3	-	TRBJ1-5	CASSLQGWDQPQHF	TGTGCCAGCAGTCTCCAGGGTTGGGATCAGCCCCAGCATTTT
few	TRBV13	TRBD1	TRBJ2-3	CASSIGGQSRGTQYF	TGTGCCAGCAGCATAGGGGGACAGAGCCGGGGTACGCAGTATTTT
many	TRBV30	TRBD2	TRBJ2-5	CAWIPRGGEETQYF	TGTGCCTGGATCCCCCGGGGAGGGGAAGAGACCCAGTACTTC
-	TRBV4-1	TRBD1	TRBJ2-1	CASSQFRDRSYNEQFF	TGCGCCAGCAGCCAATTCCGGGACAGGTCCTACAATGAGCAGTTCTTC
-	TRBV11-2	TRBD2	TRBJ2-1	CASSIGTSGGAAKQFF	TGTGCCAGCAGCATCGGGACTAGCGGGGGGGCCGCTAAGCAGTTCTTC
many	TRBV7-9	TRBD2	TRBJ2-5	CASSAKPGGETQYF	TGTGCCAGCAGCGCCAAGCCGGGGGGGGAGACCCAGTACTTC
-	TRBV20-1	TRBD2	TRBJ2-7	CSATGGRAYEQYF	TGCAGTGCTACCGGGGGGAGGGCCTACGAGCAGTACTTC
many	TRBV7-2	TRBD2	TRBJ2-7	CASSLGGSGRSYEQYF	TGTGCCAGCAGCTTAGGTGGTAGCGGGAGGTCCTACGAGCAGTACTTC
-	TRBV18	-	TRBJ2-5	CASSPTGAETQYF	TGTGCCAGCTCACCAACGGGAGCGGAGACCCAGTACTTC
-	TRBV19	TRBD1	TRBJ1-5	CASGNTGQGNQPQHF	TGTGCCAGTGGCAACACGGGACAGGGGAATCAGCCCCAGCATTTT
many	TRBV12-3/TRBV12-4	-	TRBJ1-4	CASSLRGAANEKLFF	TGTGCCAGCAGTTTAAGGGGGGCGGCCAATGAAAAACTGTTTTTT
many	TRBV11-2	-	TRBJ2-5	CASSQRYRRETQYF	TGTGCCAGCAGCCAACGCTACCGCCGAGAGACCCAGTACTTC
many	TRBV2	TRBD1	TRBJ1-3	CASSLDRGDTGNTIYF	TGTGCCAGCAGTCTAGACAGGGGAGACACTGGAAACACCATATATTTT
many	TRBV6-1	-	TRBJ1-1	CASNLGEAAEAFF	TGTGCCAGTAACCTCGGGGAGGCGGCTGAAGCTTTCTTT
-	TRBV11-2	-	TRBJ2-1	CASTGAPYNEQFF	TGTGCCAGCACGGGAGCCCCCTACAATGAGCAGTTCTTC
many	TRBV7-6	TRBD2	TRBJ2-5	CASSLAQMAREGFLETQYF	TGTGCCAGCAGCTTGGCTCAGATGGCGCGGGAGGGCTTTCTAGAGACCCAGTACTTC
many	TRBV27	TRBD1	TRBJ2-7	CASSFSETGIYEQYF	TGTGCCAGCAGTTTCTCCGAGACAGGGATTTACGAGCAGTACTTC
once	TRBV27	TRBD2	TRBJ2-3	CASSDLAGGPLTQYF	TGTGCCAGCAGTGATCTAGCGGGAGGGCCGTTGACGCAGTATTTT
-	TRBV6-1	TRBD1	TRBJ2-5	CASSEEGQLPKTQYF	TGTGCCAGCAGTGAAGAGGGACAGCTTCCAAAGACCCAGTACTTC
-	TRBV27	TRBD1	TRBJ2-1	CASSKPGQGNNEQFF	TGTGCCAGCAGTAAACCGGGACAGGGTAACAATGAGCAGTTCTTC
many	TRBV27	-	TRBJ1-5	CASSLLFPNQPQHF	TGTGCCAGCAGTTTACTATTTCCCAATCAGCCCCAGCATTTT
-	TRBV20-1	-	TRBJ2-6	CSAKLRGSGANVLTF	TGCAGTGCCAAGCTCAGGGGCTCTGGGGCCAACGTCCTGACTTTC